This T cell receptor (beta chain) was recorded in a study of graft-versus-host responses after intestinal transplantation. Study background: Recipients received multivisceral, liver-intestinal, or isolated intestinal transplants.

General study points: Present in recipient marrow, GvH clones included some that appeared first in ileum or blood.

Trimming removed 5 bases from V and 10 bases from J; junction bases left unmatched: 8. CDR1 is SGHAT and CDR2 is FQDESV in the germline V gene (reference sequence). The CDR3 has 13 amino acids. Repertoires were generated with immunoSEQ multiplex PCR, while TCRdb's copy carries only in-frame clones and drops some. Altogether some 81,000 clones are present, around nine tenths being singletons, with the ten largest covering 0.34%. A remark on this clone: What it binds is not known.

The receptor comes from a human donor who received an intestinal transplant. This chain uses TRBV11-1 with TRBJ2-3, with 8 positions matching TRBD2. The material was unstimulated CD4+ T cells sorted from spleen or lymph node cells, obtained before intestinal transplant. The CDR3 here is CASSGRGGASQYF. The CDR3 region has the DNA TGTGCCAGCAGCGGACGGGGGGGTGCTTCGCAGTATTTT.